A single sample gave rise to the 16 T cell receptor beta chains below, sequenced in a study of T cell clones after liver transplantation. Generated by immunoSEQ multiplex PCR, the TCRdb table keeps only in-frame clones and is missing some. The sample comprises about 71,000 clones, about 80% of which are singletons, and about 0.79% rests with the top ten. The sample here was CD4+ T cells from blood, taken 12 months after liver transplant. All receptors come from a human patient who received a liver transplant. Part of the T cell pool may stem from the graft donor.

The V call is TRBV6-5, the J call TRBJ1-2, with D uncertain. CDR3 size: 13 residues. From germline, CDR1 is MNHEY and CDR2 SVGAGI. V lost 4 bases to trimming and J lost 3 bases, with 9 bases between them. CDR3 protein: CASSWRRHYGYTF. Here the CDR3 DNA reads TGTGCCAGCAGTTGGCGTCGTCACTATGGCTACACCTTC.

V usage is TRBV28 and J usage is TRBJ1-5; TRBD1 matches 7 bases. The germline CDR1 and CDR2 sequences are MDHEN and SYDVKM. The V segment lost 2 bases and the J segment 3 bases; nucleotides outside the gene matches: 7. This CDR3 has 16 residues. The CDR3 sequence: CASSLIWDSNNQPQHF. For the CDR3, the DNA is TGTGCCAGCAGTTTAATATGGGACAGCAACAATCAGCCCCAGCATTTT.

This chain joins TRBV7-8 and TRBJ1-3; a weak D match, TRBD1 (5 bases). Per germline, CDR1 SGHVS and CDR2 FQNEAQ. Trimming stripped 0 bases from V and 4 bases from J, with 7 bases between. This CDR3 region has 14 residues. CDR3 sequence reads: CASSLAGEGNTIYF. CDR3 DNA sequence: TGTGCCAGCAGCTTAGCGGGGGAAGGAAACACCATATATTTT.

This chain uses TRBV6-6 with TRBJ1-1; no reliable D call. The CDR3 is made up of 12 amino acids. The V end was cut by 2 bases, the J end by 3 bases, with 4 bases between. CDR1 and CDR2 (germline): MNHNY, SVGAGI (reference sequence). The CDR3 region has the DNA TGTGCCAGCAGTTACCAGGACACTGAAGCTTTCTTT. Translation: CASSYQDTEAFF.

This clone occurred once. CDR3 nucleotides: TGTGCCAGCAGCCCCGACAGGAACACCGGGGAGCTGTTTTTT. It codes for CASSPDRNTGELFF. The V gene is TRBV11-2, the J gene TRBJ2-2; maybe TRBD1 (5 bases). The CDR3 runs to 14 residues. V shed 5 bases and J shed 1 base, with 8 bases lying between them. Germline CDR1 SGHAT, CDR2 FQNNGV.

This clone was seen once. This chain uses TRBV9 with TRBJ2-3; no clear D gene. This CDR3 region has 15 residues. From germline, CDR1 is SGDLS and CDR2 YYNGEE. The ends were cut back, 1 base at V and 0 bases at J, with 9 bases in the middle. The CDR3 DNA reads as TGTGCCAGCAGCGTACAAGCGATTAGCACAGATACGCAGTATTTT. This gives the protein CASSVQAISTDTQYF.

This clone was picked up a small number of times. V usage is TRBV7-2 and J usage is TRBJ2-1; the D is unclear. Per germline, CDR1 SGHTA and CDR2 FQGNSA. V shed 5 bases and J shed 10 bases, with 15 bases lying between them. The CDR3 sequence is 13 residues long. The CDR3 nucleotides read TGTGCCAGCAGCCCCTCCCCGGAAGGGGAGCAGTTCTTC. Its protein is CASSPSPEGEQFF.

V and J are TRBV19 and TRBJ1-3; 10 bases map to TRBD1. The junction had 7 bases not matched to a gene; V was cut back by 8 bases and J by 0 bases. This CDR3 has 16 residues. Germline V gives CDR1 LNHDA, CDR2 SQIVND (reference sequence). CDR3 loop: CASRDRGRVSGNTIYF. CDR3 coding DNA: TGTGCCAGTCGGGACAGGGGAAGGGTCTCTGGAAACACCATATATTTT.

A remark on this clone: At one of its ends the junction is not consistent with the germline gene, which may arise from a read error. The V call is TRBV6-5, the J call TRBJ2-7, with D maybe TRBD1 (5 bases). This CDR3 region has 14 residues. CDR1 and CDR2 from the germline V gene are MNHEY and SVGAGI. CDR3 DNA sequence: TGTGCCAGCACTTACTCTTTAGGGGTCAACGAGCAGTACTTC. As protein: CASTYSLGVNEQYF.

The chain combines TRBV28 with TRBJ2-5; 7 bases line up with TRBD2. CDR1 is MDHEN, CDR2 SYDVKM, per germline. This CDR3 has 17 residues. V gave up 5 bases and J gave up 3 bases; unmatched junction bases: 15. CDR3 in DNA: TGTGCCAGCAGTGTCCGGTTGGGGGGGTCTGATAAAGAGACCCAGTACTTC. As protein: CASSVRLGGSDKETQYF. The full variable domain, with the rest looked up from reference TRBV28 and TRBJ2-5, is DVKVTQSSRYLVKRTGEKVFLECVQDMDHENMFWYRQDPGLGLRLIYFSYDVKMKEKGDIPEGYSVSREKKERFSLILESASTNQTSMYLCASSVRLGGSDKETQYFGPGTRLLVL.

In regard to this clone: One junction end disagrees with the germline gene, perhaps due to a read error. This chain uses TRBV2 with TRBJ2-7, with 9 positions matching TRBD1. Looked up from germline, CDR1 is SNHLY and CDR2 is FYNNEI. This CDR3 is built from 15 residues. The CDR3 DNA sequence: TGTGCCAGCAAGGTACGCGGGACAGGGACATCCCAGCAGTCCTTC. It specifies CASKVRGTGTSQQSF.

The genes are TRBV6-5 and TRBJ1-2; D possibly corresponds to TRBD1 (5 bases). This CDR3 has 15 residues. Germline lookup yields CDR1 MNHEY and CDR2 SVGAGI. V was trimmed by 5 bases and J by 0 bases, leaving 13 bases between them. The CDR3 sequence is CASSPTRQTNYGYTF. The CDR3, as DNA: TGTGCCAGCAGTCCAACCCGACAGACTAACTATGGCTACACCTTC.

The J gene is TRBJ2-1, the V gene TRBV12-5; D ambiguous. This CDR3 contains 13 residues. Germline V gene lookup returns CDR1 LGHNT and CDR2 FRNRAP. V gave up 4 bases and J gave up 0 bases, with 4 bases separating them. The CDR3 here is CASGSSSYNEQFF. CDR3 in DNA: TGTGCTAGTGGTTCTAGCTCCTACAATGAGCAGTTCTTC.

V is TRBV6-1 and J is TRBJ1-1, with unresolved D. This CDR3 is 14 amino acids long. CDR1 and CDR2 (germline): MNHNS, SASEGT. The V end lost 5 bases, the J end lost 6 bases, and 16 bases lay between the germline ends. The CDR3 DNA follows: TGTGCCAGCAGTCAAAGCGCGGTCCTTTCTGAAGCTTTCTTT. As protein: CASSQSAVLSEAFF.

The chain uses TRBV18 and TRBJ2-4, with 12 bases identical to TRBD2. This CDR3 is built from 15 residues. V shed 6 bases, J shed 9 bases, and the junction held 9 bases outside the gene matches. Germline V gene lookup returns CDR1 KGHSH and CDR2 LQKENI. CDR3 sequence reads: CASSLAGGTDSIQYF. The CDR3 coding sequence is TGTGCCAGCTCCCTAGCGGGAGGGACGGACTCCATTCAGTACTTC.

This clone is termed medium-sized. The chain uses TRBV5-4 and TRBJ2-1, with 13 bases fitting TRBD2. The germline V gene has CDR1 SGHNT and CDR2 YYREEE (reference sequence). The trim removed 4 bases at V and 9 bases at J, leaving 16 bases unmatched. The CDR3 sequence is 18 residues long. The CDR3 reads CASSPPFTSGRAVGEQFF. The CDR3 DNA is TGTGCCAGCAGCCCTCCGTTTACTAGCGGGAGGGCCGTCGGTGAGCAGTTCTTC.